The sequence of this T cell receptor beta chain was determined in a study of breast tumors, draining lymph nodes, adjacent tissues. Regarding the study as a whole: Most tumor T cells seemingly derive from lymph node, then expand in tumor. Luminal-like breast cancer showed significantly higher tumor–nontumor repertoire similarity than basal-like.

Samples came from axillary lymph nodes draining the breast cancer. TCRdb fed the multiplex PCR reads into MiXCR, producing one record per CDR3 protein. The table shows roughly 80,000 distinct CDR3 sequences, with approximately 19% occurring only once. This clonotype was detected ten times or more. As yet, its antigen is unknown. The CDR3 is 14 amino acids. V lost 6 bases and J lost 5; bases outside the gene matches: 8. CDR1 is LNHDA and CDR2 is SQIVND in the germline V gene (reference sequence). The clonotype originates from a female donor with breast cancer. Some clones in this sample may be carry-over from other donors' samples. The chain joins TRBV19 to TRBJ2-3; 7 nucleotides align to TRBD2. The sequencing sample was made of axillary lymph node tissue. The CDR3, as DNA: TGTGCCAGTAGGACGGACACTAGCGAAGATACGCAGTATTTT. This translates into CASRTDTSEDTQYF. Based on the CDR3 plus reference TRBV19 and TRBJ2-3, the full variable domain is DGGITQSPKYLFRKEGQNVTLSCEQNLNHDAMYWYRQDPGQGLRLIYYSQIVNDFQKGDIAEGYSVSREKKESFPLTVTSAQKNPTAFYLCASRTDTSEDTQYFGPGTRLTVL.